Listed below are T cell receptor beta chains from one sample, sequenced in a study of cytomegalovirus exposure and HLA in healthy donors. The method was immunoSEQ multiplex PCR; TCRdb's version includes in-frame clones alone and lacks a portion of them. The table shows about 200,000 clones, with around 77% occurring only once. The sample taken for sequencing was PBMCs. The origin of the receptors is a woman under 40 in good health and CMV-seronegative. Each CDR3 is given with its conserved first and last residue. D genes are given only for firm matches. For some rows the clone size is stated as once, few or many, or as a class when expanded; others skip it.

V: TRBV7-2; size: .; D: TRBD1; J: TRBJ1-5; DNA: TGTGCCAGCAGCTCCAGACCCCGGACAGGGGACCAGCCCCAGCATTTT; CDR3: CASSSRPRTGDQPQHF
V: TRBV19; size: .; D: .; J: TRBJ1-5; DNA: TGTGCCAGTAAGGGGGACGATCAGCCCCAGCATTTT; CDR3: CASKGDDQPQHF
V: TRBV29-1; size: .; D: .; J: TRBJ1-1; DNA: TGCAGCGTTGAAGATGGGGCCAGCAATAAAGCTTTCTTT; CDR3: CSVEDGASNKAFF
V: TRBV5-6; size: .; D: .; J: TRBJ2-6; DNA: TGTGCCAGCAGCTTGGTAGGGGCCAACGTCCTGACTTTC; CDR3: CASSLVGANVLTF
V: TRBV6-1; size: few; D: TRBD1; J: TRBJ2-1; DNA: TGTGCCAGCAGTGGGGACAGCTCTACATTTGGAAATGAGCAGTTCTTC; CDR3: CASSGDSSTFGNEQFF
V: TRBV7-3; size: .; D: .; J: TRBJ1-6; DNA: TGTGCCAGCAGCCGCACTCCCGATTCACCCCTCCACTTT; CDR3: CASSRTPDSPLHF
V: TRBV5-1; size: .; D: .; J: TRBJ1-3; DNA: TGCGCCAGCAGTACAACAGGGTCCGGAAACACCATATATTTT; CDR3: CASSTTGSGNTIYF
V: TRBV5-1; size: .; D: TRBD2; J: TRBJ2-5; DNA: TGCGCCAGCACCCTTAGCGGGAGAGGTGAGACCCAGTACTTC; CDR3: CASTLSGRGETQYF
V: TRBV18; size: once; D: .; J: TRBJ2-3; DNA: TGTGCCAGCTCTCCGGGGACAGATACGCAGTATTTT; CDR3: CASSPGTDTQYF
V: TRBV19; size: once; D: TRBD2; J: TRBJ2-3; DNA: TGTGCCAGTAGTAGACTAGCGGAGGGCACAGATACGCAGTATTTT; CDR3: CASSRLAEGTDTQYF
V: TRBV5-1; size: .; D: .; J: TRBJ1-1; DNA: TGCGCCAGCAGCTCGCGGGGCAGGAAGGGGACTGAAGCTTTCTTT; CDR3: CASSSRGRKGTEAFF
V: TRBV2; size: once; D: .; J: TRBJ1-1; DNA: TGTGCCAGCAGTGAAGGGGGGGGAGGCCGAGAAGCTTTCTTT; CDR3: CASSEGGGGREAFF
V: TRBV5-6; size: .; D: .; J: TRBJ2-1; DNA: TGTGCCAGCAGCTTCAGCAATGAGCAGTTCTTC; CDR3: CASSFSNEQFF
V: TRBV5-5; size: .; D: TRBD2; J: TRBJ2-2; DNA: TGTGCCAGCAGCTTGTCTCCGGGACTAGCGAGCACCGGGGAGCTGTTTTTT; CDR3: CASSLSPGLASTGELFF
V: TRBV6-1; size: .; D: .; J: TRBJ1-5; DNA: TGTGCCAGCAGTCCCAGGGGAGCGAGCAATCAGCCCCAGCATTTT; CDR3: CASSPRGASNQPQHF
V: TRBV13; size: .; D: .; J: TRBJ1-5; DNA: TGTGCCAGCAGTCGACAGGAGCAGCCCCAGCATTTT; CDR3: CASSRQEQPQHF
V: TRBV7-9; size: .; D: .; J: TRBJ2-1; DNA: TGTGCCAGCAGCCACCCGACCAACGGGAATGAGCAGTTCTTC; CDR3: CASSHPTNGNEQFF
V: TRBV19; size: .; D: TRBD1; J: TRBJ1-4; DNA: TGTGCCAGTAGTATTAGACAGGGAGGTGAAAAACTGTTTTTT; CDR3: CASSIRQGGEKLFF
V: TRBV13; size: .; D: .; J: TRBJ1-3; DNA: TGTGCCAGCAGCTTAGGAGGACAGTTCTCTGGAAACACCATATATTTT; CDR3: CASSLGGQFSGNTIYF
V: TRBV11-2; size: .; D: .; J: TRBJ2-5; DNA: TGTGCCAGCAGCCTATGGTTACAGGGCGGGGAGACCCAGTACTTC; CDR3: CASSLWLQGGETQYF
V: TRBV4-1; size: .; D: .; J: TRBJ2-1; DNA: TGCGCCAGCAGCCAAGGTTGGCAGGGGCAGCGGTTCTTC; CDR3: CASSQGWQGQRFF
V: TRBV5-5; size: few; D: .; J: TRBJ1-4; DNA: TGTGCCAGCAGCTCCCGTGATTTAGAGCAACTGTTTTTT; CDR3: CASSSRDLEQLFF
V: TRBV29-1; size: few; D: .; J: TRBJ1-3; DNA: TGCAGCCCCGACCGGGGATTCTCTGGAAACACCATATATTTT; CDR3: CSPDRGFSGNTIYF
V: TRBV7-3; size: .; D: .; J: TRBJ1-1; DNA: TGTGCCAGCAGCCGCGGGGCAGGGATAAACACTGAAGCTTTCTTT; CDR3: CASSRGAGINTEAFF
V: TRBV4-1; size: .; D: .; J: TRBJ1-1; DNA: TGCGCCAGCAGCCAAAAGGACAGTAACACTGAAGCTTTCTTT; CDR3: CASSQKDSNTEAFF
V: TRBV5-1; size: .; D: .; J: TRBJ2-1; DNA: TGCGCCAGCACAGAGGAGGGCCGTGGCCATGAGCAGTTCTTC; CDR3: CASTEEGRGHEQFF
V: TRBV19; size: .; D: TRBD1; J: TRBJ1-5; DNA: TGTGCCAGTAGTACCCATACCGGGACAGGGGACAAGACCCAGCATTTT; CDR3: CASSTHTGTGDKTQHF
V: TRBV19; size: .; D: TRBD2; J: TRBJ2-1; DNA: TGTGCCAGTAGTCCCTGGACTAGCGGGGGGGTTGGTAATGAGCAGTTCTTC; CDR3: CASSPWTSGGVGNEQFF
V: TRBV4-1; size: .; D: .; J: TRBJ2-1; DNA: TGCGCCAGCAGCCAAGTTATGAGGGCGTTGGGTTTTTGTGAGCAGTTCTTC; CDR3: CASSQVMRALGFCEQFF
V: TRBV5-4; size: .; D: TRBD1; J: TRBJ1-2; DNA: TGTGCCAGCAGCTGGGGGACAGGGGATAACTATGGCTACACCTTC; CDR3: CASSWGTGDNYGYTF
V: TRBV18; size: .; D: .; J: TRBJ1-2; DNA: TGTGCCAGCCAAATCACTCCACAGGTAGACTATGGCTACACCTTC; CDR3: CASQITPQVDYGYTF
V: TRBV29-1; size: .; D: TRBD2; J: TRBJ2-5; DNA: TGCAGCGTGAGACCCTTCCAGGCGGGGGACCAAGAGACCCAGTACTTC; CDR3: CSVRPFQAGDQETQYF
V: TRBV7-2; size: once; D: .; J: TRBJ2-7; DNA: TGTGCCAGCAGCGAGGTGACGGGCTACGAGCAGTACTTC; CDR3: CASSEVTGYEQYF
V: TRBV5-1; size: .; D: .; J: TRBJ2-1; DNA: TGCGCCAGCAGCGCTGGGACTGACGGACGACAGTTCTTC; CDR3: CASSAGTDGRQFF
V: TRBV28; size: few; D: TRBD2; J: TRBJ2-7; DNA: TGTGCCAGCAGTTCCTCGGGACTAGCGGGAGTGTCCTACGAGCAGTACTTC; CDR3: CASSSSGLAGVSYEQYF
V: TRBV28; size: .; D: .; J: TRBJ2-7; DNA: TGTGCCAGCAGGAGGCGATCTACGATCTCCTACGAGCAGTACTTC; CDR3: CASRRRSTISYEQYF
V: TRBV29-1; size: .; D: .; J: TRBJ2-1; DNA: TGCAGCGCGAAGAGTTTCTTCTACAATGAGCAGTTCTTC; CDR3: CSAKSFFYNEQFF
V: TRBV4-2; size: .; D: TRBD1; J: TRBJ1-4; DNA: TGTGCCAGCAGCCAAGCGGTCGGGACAGCGGCAACTAATGAAAAACTGTTTTTT; CDR3: CASSQAVGTAATNEKLFF
V: TRBV4-2; size: .; D: TRBD1; J: TRBJ1-1; DNA: TGTGCCAGCAGCCTCGACAGGGGTGAAGCTTTCTTT; CDR3: CASSLDRGEAFF
V: TRBV5-4; size: .; D: TRBD2; J: TRBJ2-5; DNA: TGTGCCAGCAGCCCCGGTGGACTAGCGGGTGTTGAGACCCAGTACTTC; CDR3: CASSPGGLAGVETQYF
V: TRBV2; size: .; D: TRBD1; J: TRBJ1-1; DNA: TGTGCCAGCGCAGGACAGGGCGCGGTAAACACTGAAGCTTTCTTT; CDR3: CASAGQGAVNTEAFF
V: TRBV5-8; size: .; D: .; J: TRBJ2-3; DNA: TGTGCCAGCAGCGGTAAAACAGGGACCACAGATACGCAGTATTTT; CDR3: CASSGKTGTTDTQYF
V: TRBV4-1; size: .; D: TRBD1; J: TRBJ1-2; DNA: TGCGCCAGCAGCCAAGATATGGGACAGGCGCGCGTATATGGCTACACCTTC; CDR3: CASSQDMGQARVYGYTF
V: TRBV4-1; size: .; D: .; J: TRBJ2-2; DNA: TGCGCCAGCAGCCACCCACAGGGACCGAACACCGGGGAGCTGTTTTTT; CDR3: CASSHPQGPNTGELFF
V: TRBV15; size: .; D: TRBD1; J: TRBJ2-1; DNA: TGTGCCACCAGCAGAAGGGACAGGGGGGATGAGCAGTTCTTC; CDR3: CATSRRDRGDEQFF
V: TRBV29-1; size: .; D: TRBD1; J: TRBJ2-7; DNA: TGCAGCGTGGCCCCAGGGGGTGTTGAAAACGAGCAGTACTTC; CDR3: CSVAPGGVENEQYF
V: TRBV5-1; size: once; D: .; J: TRBJ1-1; DNA: TGCGCCAGCAGCCGCGGGGAGGCAGAGGGAAACACTGAAGCTTTCTTT; CDR3: CASSRGEAEGNTEAFF
V: TRBV7-3; size: once; D: TRBD2; J: TRBJ2-1; DNA: TGTGCCAGCAGCCCCCACGGTAGCGGGGGGAGGGGGCGGAGTTTTGAGCAGTTCTTC; CDR3: CASSPHGSGGRGRSFEQFF
V: TRBV5-1; size: .; D: TRBD2; J: TRBJ2-3; DNA: TGCGCCAGCGGGGCGGGAGTAGGAGATACGCAGTATTTT; CDR3: CASGAGVGDTQYF
V: TRBV29-1; size: .; D: .; J: TRBJ1-2; DNA: TGCAGCGTTGGTTTGGGAGCCTATGGCTACACCTTC; CDR3: CSVGLGAYGYTF
V: TRBV28; size: .; D: .; J: TRBJ2-7; DNA: TGTGCCAGCAGTTTCGGAGGGTTACCCTCCTACGAGCAGTACTTC; CDR3: CASSFGGLPSYEQYF
V: TRBV28; size: .; D: TRBD2; J: TRBJ2-7; DNA: TGTGCCAGCAGTTTTTTAATCTCGTTCCGGCTGGGACTAGCGGAGACCTACGAGCAGTACTTC; CDR3: CASSFLISFRLGLAETYEQYF
V: TRBV6-1; size: few; D: .; J: TRBJ1-1; DNA: TGTGCCAGCAGTGAAGCTGAGGAGGGTTTCACTGAAGCTTTCTTT; CDR3: CASSEAEEGFTEAFF
V: TRBV28; size: .; D: .; J: TRBJ2-1; DNA: TGTGCCAGCAGTTTGGTGGGAGGCTACAATGAGCAGTTCTTC; CDR3: CASSLVGGYNEQFF
V: TRBV9; size: .; D: .; J: TRBJ1-2; DNA: TGTGCCAGCAGCCAACAGGGTATTCATAACTATGGCTACACCTTC; CDR3: CASSQQGIHNYGYTF
V: TRBV10-3; size: once; D: TRBD1; J: TRBJ1-5; DNA: TGTGCCATCAGTCCCTCGGACAGGAGCAATCAGCCCCAGCATTTT; CDR3: CAISPSDRSNQPQHF
V: TRBV6-1; size: .; D: .; J: TRBJ1-5; DNA: TGTGCCAGCAGTGAAGTCAGACACACCAATCAGCCCCAGCATTTT; CDR3: CASSEVRHTNQPQHF
V: TRBV2; size: .; D: TRBD1; J: TRBJ1-1; DNA: TGTGCCAGCCGGTTGTGGACAGGGCTTATGAACACTGAAGCTTTCTTT; CDR3: CASRLWTGLMNTEAFF
V: TRBV6-5; size: .; D: .; J: TRBJ1-5; DNA: TGTGCCAGCAGTCGCACCAATGTACAGGGTCAGCCCCAGCATTTT; CDR3: CASSRTNVQGQPQHF